A selection of T cell receptor beta chains follows, all from one sample in a study of CD8 T cells in ankylosing spondylitis. TCRdb recomputed calls from the 5' RACE reads with MiXCR, one row per CDR3 protein. The sample includes approximately 550,000 distinct CDR3 sequences, approximately 12% of them seen just once. Input material: blood, either unsorted or a sorted T cell fraction (not recorded which). The source is a male donor with ankylosing spondylitis. Both conserved end residues are part of each CDR3. The D gene is left open where the match is weak. The size of a clone is reported for some rows only, either as once, few or many, or as a class for expanded clones.

TGCAGTGCGCCTAGCGGGAGGTTCCCCTACGAGCAGTACTTC,CSAPSGRFPYEQYF,many,TRBD2,TRBV20-1,TRBJ2-7
TGCAGTGCCCCGCGAGGGGTGAACACTGAAGCTTTCTTT,CSAPRGVNTEAFF,few,NA,TRBV20-1,TRBJ1-1
TGTGCCAGCAGCCGCGGACAGGTGGGGTCGCGGGCGAAATTAAACTATGGCTACACCTTC,CASSRGQVGSRAKLNYGYTF,few,TRBD1,TRBV11-1,TRBJ1-2
TGTGCCAGCCGGAAGCAGTCTCCCACAGATACGCAGTATTTT,CASRKQSPTDTQYF,few,NA,TRBV12-3/TRBV12-4,TRBJ2-3
TGCGCCAGCAGCTTCAGGGACGACCCATACTACGAGCAGTACTTC,CASSFRDDPYYEQYF,many,NA,TRBV5-1,TRBJ2-7
TGTGCCAGCAGCTTAGGTCCGGATCTATATGGCTACACCTTC,CASSLGPDLYGYTF,few,NA,TRBV7-2,TRBJ1-2
TGTGCCAGCAGCCAAACGGCGGCCCAGTACTTC,CASSQTAAQYF,NA,NA,TRBV14,TRBJ2-5
TGCAGTGCTAGGCGGTCTCTGGGCTGGTATGAGCAGTTCTTC,CSARRSLGWYEQFF,many,NA,TRBV20-1,TRBJ2-1
TGTGCCAGCAGCGCACACCCGGATCGGGGCAGGAGGACCGGGGAGCTGTTTTTT,CASSAHPDRGRRTGELFF,few,NA,TRBV11-2,TRBJ2-2
TGCGCCAGCACCCTCCCGGCTGATCGACCCCAGCATTTT,CASTLPADRPQHF,many,NA,TRBV5-1,TRBJ1-5
TGTGCCAGCAGCTTACCAAGACAGAACACTGAAGCTTTCTTT,CASSLPRQNTEAFF,few,NA,TRBV7-9,TRBJ1-1
TGTGCCAGCAGTTCCGGGACTAGCGGGAGGAATACGCAGTATTTT,CASSSGTSGRNTQYF,NA,TRBD2,TRBV12-3/TRBV12-4,TRBJ2-3
TGTGCCAGCAGCCAAGCTAGCGGAGCCAATGAGCAGTTCTTC,CASSQASGANEQFF,NA,TRBD2,TRBV4-2,TRBJ2-1
TGTGCCAGCAGTGAATGGGGCGGAGGGGGAGGAGAGACCCAGTACTTC,CASSEWGGGGGETQYF,many,NA,TRBV2,TRBJ2-5
TGTGCCAGCAGCTCTCAGGACAGTTACAATGAGCAGTTCTTC,CASSSQDSYNEQFF,few,NA,TRBV12-3/TRBV12-4,TRBJ2-1
TGTGCCAGCTCACCGACCGGCCTAGCGGCGTACAATGAGCAGTTCTTC,CASSPTGLAAYNEQFF,NA,TRBD2,TRBV18,TRBJ2-1
TGTGCCAGCAGCTCCCCCGGAGCGGGGATATCCTACGAGCAGTACTTC,CASSSPGAGISYEQYF,many,TRBD2,TRBV7-2,TRBJ2-7
TGTGCCAGCAGTTGGGGTAGCAATCAGCCCCAGCATTTT,CASSWGSNQPQHF,many,NA,TRBV27,TRBJ1-5
TGTGCCAGCTCACCTGACAACCGGGGTCAGCCCCAGCATTTT,CASSPDNRGQPQHF,NA,NA,TRBV18,TRBJ1-5
TGTGCCAGCAGCCAAGACACCGGGACTTACAATGAGCAGTTCTTC,CASSQDTGTYNEQFF,many,NA,TRBV3-1,TRBJ2-1
TGCAGTGCTAGAGATCCGCGGGAGCTCACCGGGGAGCTGTTTTTT,CSARDPRELTGELFF,NA,TRBD2,TRBV20-1,TRBJ2-2
TGTGCCAGCAGTTATGATGCTAGCGGGGACTACGAGCAGTACTTC,CASSYDASGDYEQYF,many,TRBD2,TRBV3-1,TRBJ2-7
TGTGCCAGCAGCTTACTAACCGGGAGCGGCCCCTCCTACAATGAGCAGTTCTTC,CASSLLTGSGPSYNEQFF,NA,NA,TRBV7-6,TRBJ2-1
TGTGCCAGCACCACTGGGGGGTTCGGAAAACTGTTTTTT,CASTTGGFGKLFF,many,NA,TRBV12-3/TRBV12-4,TRBJ1-4
TGTGCCAGCAGTTACAATCCGGGAGATACGCAGTATTTT,CASSYNPGDTQYF,NA,NA,TRBV6-6,TRBJ2-3
TGTGCCAGCAGCTTTCTAGCGGGAGGGTCAGATACGCAGTATTTT,CASSFLAGGSDTQYF,NA,TRBD2,TRBV5-5,TRBJ2-3
TGCAGCGTTGAGCTAGCGGGAGGGGTCAATGAGCAGTTCTTC,CSVELAGGVNEQFF,NA,TRBD2,TRBV29-1,TRBJ2-1
TGCAGCGCGTCTACCCCCCGGGGTGCGTCCTACAATGAGCAGTTCTTC,CSASTPRGASYNEQFF,many,NA,TRBV29-1,TRBJ2-1
TGTGCCAGCAGCCGAATGGACAGGGTGGGCACTGAAGCTTTCTTT,CASSRMDRVGTEAFF,NA,TRBD1,TRBV14,TRBJ1-1
TGCGCCAGCAGCTTGGCGGTGACAGGGGCGACGGAAGCTTTCTTT,CASSLAVTGATEAFF,few,TRBD1,TRBV5-1,TRBJ1-1
TGTGCCACGGGACGGAACACCGGGGAGCTGTTTTTT,CATGRNTGELFF,few,NA,TRBV12-3/TRBV12-4,TRBJ2-2
TGCGCCAGCAGTCGGAGCAGAGACCTTCTAACCCGGGAGACCCAGTACTTC,CASSRSRDLLTRETQYF,few,NA,TRBV5-1,TRBJ2-5
TGCGCCAGCAGCTACGACAGGGTCGACGAAAAACTGTTTTTT,CASSYDRVDEKLFF,NA,TRBD1,TRBV5-1,TRBJ1-4
TGTGCCAGCAGCCGCCTAGGACTAGCGGACCACAATGAGCAGTTCTTC,CASSRLGLADHNEQFF,few,TRBD2,TRBV3-1,TRBJ2-1
TGCGCCAGCAGCTTGGCCATATTGACAGATACGCAGTATTTT,CASSLAILTDTQYF,few,NA,TRBV5-1,TRBJ2-3
TGCGCCAGCAGCTTGGACCCGCACGGGACGAAGACCCAGTACTTC,CASSLDPHGTKTQYF,few,NA,TRBV5-1,TRBJ2-5
TGTGCCACCAGCAGAGATCTGGGACAAGCTAATGAAAAACTGTTTTTT,CATSRDLGQANEKLFF,NA,NA,TRBV15,TRBJ1-4
TGCGCCAGCAGCTCGACAGGGACGAAAGAGACCCAGTACTTC,CASSSTGTKETQYF,many,TRBD1,TRBV5-1,TRBJ2-5
TGCAGTGCCCCGAGGGGTTTCTCCTACAATGAGCAGTTCTTC,CSAPRGFSYNEQFF,NA,NA,TRBV20-1,TRBJ2-1
TGTGCCAGCAGCCCGGACGGAAACTATGGCTACACCTTC,CASSPDGNYGYTF,many,NA,TRBV18,TRBJ1-2
TGTGCCAGCAGTGTGAGCGGGAGGGCGGAGAATGAGCAGTTCTTC,CASSVSGRAENEQFF,many,TRBD2,TRBV2,TRBJ2-1
TGTGCCACCAGCAGAGATAATGGGGGATTTTGGGGGAGCGAGTTCTTC,CATSRDNGGFWGSEFF,NA,NA,TRBV15,TRBJ2-1
TGTGCCAGCAGTCCACAGGGAATCTCTGGAAACACCATATATTTT,CASSPQGISGNTIYF,few,NA,TRBV12-3/TRBV12-4,TRBJ1-3
TGTGCCAGCAGTGTCCTAAGAGGTGGGACTAGCGATTTCTCTGGGGCCAACGTCCTGACTTTC,CASSVLRGGTSDFSGANVLTF,NA,TRBD2,TRBV2,TRBJ2-6
TGCGCCAGCAGTGAGTTGGTCAGGGGCCACGAGCAGTACTTC,CASSELVRGHEQYF,few,NA,TRBV10-2,TRBJ2-7
TGTGCCAGCAGTTTGCATCAGGAAGGGAATGAGCAGTTCTTC,CASSLHQEGNEQFF,few,NA,TRBV27,TRBJ2-1
TGTGCCAGCAGCCTCTTCCCCGGACTAGCGGGCGTTAACAATGAGCAGTTCTTC,CASSLFPGLAGVNNEQFF,NA,TRBD2,TRBV11-2,TRBJ2-1
TGTGCCAGCAGTCCCACGACGGGGAACACTGAAGCTTTCTTT,CASSPTTGNTEAFF,many,NA,TRBV12-3/TRBV12-4,TRBJ1-1
TGTGCCAGCAGCTTCCAGGGTGTGGAGACCCAGTACTTC,CASSFQGVETQYF,many,NA,TRBV7-2,TRBJ2-5
TGCGCCAGCAGCGCAGGACAGGGAGGGTCCTACAATGAGCAGTTCTTC,CASSAGQGGSYNEQFF,NA,NA,TRBV5-1,TRBJ2-1
TGTGCTAGTGGTTTAAGGTCTGAAGCTTTCTTT,CASGLRSEAFF,NA,NA,TRBV12-5,TRBJ1-1
TGTGCCAGCAGCCGGAGACAGGGAGCTTGGGAGACCCAGTACTTC,CASSRRQGAWETQYF,NA,TRBD1,TRBV27,TRBJ2-5
TGTGCCAGCAGTTTTTTCCCAAATCAGCCCCAGCATTTT,CASSFFPNQPQHF,NA,NA,TRBV12-3/TRBV12-4,TRBJ1-5
TGTGCCAGCAGCGCCCTAGCGGGGGGGGAAGATGGCTACACCTTC,CASSALAGGEDGYTF,NA,NA,TRBV5-5,TRBJ1-2
TGCGCCAGCAGCTTGGTCCAAGCTAACTATGGCTACACCTTC,CASSLVQANYGYTF,many,NA,TRBV5-1,TRBJ1-2
TGTGCCAGCAGCTTAGTACTACTGTCCACAGATACGCAGTATTTT,CASSLVLLSTDTQYF,few,NA,TRBV7-9,TRBJ2-3
TGCAGTGCTCCCCGGGCGGAGAGTTCGGACACCGGGGAGCTGTTTTTT,CSAPRAESSDTGELFF,NA,NA,TRBV20-1,TRBJ2-2
TGTGCCAGCAGTTACCCGGGAGGGGATAATCAGCCCCAGCATTTT,CASSYPGGDNQPQHF,few,NA,TRBV6-2/TRBV6-3,TRBJ1-5
TGTGCCAGCAGCCAAGAGGAGGGCAGAAGTGAGCAGTTCTTC,CASSQEEGRSEQFF,few,NA,TRBV4-2,TRBJ2-1
TGTGCCTGGAGCAGACAGGGTCGTAATCAGCCCCAGCATTTT,CAWSRQGRNQPQHF,NA,TRBD1,TRBV30,TRBJ1-5